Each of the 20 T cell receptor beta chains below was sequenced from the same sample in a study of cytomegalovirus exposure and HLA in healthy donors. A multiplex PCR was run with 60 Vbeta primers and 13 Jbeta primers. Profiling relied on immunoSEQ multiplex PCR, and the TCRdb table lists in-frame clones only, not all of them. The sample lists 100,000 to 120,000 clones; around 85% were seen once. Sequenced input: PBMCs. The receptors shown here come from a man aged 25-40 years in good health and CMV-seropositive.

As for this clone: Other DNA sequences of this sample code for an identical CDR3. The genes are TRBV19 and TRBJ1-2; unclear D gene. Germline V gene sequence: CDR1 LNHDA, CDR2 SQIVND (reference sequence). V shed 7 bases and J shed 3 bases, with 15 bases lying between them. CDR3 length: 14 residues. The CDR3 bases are TGTGCCAGTAATCAAGGAGTTGTCGACTATGGCTACACCTTC. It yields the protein CASNQGVVDYGYTF.

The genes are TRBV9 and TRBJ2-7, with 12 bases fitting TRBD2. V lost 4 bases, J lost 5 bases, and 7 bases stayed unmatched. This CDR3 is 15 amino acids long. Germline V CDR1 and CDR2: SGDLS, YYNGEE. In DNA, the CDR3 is TGTGCCAGCAGCCCCAGACTAGCGGGGGTCCACGAGCAGTACTTC. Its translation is CASSPRLAGVHEQYF.

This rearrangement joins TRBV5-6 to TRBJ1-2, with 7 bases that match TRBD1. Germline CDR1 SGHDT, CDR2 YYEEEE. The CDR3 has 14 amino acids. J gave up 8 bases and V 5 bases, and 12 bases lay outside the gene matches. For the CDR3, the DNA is TGTGCCAGCAGACCGGGGCGAGGGGGCGAAGGCTACACCTTC. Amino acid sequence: CASRPGRGGEGYTF.

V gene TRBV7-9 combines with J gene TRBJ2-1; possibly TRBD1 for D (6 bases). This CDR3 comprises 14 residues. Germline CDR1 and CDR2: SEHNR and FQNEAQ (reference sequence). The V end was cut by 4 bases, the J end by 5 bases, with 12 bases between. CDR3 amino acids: CASSYRDMDNEQFF. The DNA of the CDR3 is TGTGCCAGCAGCTACCGGGACATGGACAATGAGCAGTTCTTC.

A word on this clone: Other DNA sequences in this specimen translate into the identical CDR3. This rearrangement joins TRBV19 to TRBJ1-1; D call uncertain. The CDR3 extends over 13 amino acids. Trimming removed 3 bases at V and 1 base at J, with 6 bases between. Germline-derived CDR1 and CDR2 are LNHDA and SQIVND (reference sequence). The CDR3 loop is CASSILRNTEAFF. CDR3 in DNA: TGTGCCAGTAGTATTCTACGGAACACTGAAGCTTTCTTT. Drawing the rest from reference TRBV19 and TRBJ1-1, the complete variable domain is DGGITQSPKYLFRKEGQNVTLSCEQNLNHDAMYWYRQDPGQGLRLIYYSQIVNDFQKGDIAEGYSVSREKKESFPLTVTSAQKNPTAFYLCASSILRNTEAFFGQGTRLTVV.

The CDR3: CASSSDRGWYGYTF. DNA for the CDR3: TGTGCCAGCAGTTCCGACAGGGGTTGGTATGGCTACACCTTC. The chain joins TRBV14 to TRBJ1-2; the match to TRBD1 covers 8 bases. From germline, CDR1 is SGHDN and CDR2 FVKESK. This CDR3 is built from 14 residues. Trimming removed 6 bases from V and 5 bases from J; junction bases left unmatched: 8.

CDR3 DNA sequence: TGTGCCAGTAGTATCAAGACACCGAACACTGAAGCTTTCTTT. Translation gives CASSIKTPNTEAFF. The J gene is TRBJ1-1, the V gene TRBV19; D gene uncertain. CDR1 and CDR2 (germline): LNHDA, SQIVND (reference sequence). V shed 3 bases and J shed 1 base, with 9 bases lying between them. The CDR3 runs 14 residues.

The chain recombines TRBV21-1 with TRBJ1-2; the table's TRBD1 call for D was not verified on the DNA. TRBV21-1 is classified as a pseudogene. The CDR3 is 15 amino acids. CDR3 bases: TGTGCCAGCAGCAAAGCAGGGTGGGGCAACTATGGCTACACCTTC. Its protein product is CASSKAGWGNYGYTF.

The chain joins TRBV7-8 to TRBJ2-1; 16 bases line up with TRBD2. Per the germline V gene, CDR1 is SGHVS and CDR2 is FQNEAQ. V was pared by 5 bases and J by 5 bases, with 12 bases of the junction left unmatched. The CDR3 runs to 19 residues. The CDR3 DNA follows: TGTGCCAGCAGCGGGGGACTAGCGGGGGGGGCTGGTTTGGACAATGAGCAGTTCTTC. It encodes CASSGGLAGGAGLDNEQFF.

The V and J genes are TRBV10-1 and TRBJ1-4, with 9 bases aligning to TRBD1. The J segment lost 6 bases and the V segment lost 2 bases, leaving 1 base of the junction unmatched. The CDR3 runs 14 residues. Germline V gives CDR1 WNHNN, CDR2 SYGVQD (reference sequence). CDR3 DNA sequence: TGCGCCAGCAGTGAGAGGACAGGGGATGAAAAACTGTTTTTT. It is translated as CASSERTGDEKLFF.

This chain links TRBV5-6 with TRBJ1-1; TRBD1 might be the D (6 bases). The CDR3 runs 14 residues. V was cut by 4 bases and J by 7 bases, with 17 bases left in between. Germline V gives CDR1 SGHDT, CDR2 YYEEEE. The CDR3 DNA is TGTGCCAGCAGCCCTTACAGACAGGAATATGAAGCTTTCTTT. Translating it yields CASSPYRQEYEAFF.

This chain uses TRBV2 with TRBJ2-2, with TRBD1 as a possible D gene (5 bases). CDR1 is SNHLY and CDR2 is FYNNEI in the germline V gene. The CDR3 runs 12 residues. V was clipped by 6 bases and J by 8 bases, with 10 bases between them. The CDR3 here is CASRPTGGELFF. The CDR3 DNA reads TGTGCCAGCAGACCCACAGGAGGGGAGCTGTTTTTT.

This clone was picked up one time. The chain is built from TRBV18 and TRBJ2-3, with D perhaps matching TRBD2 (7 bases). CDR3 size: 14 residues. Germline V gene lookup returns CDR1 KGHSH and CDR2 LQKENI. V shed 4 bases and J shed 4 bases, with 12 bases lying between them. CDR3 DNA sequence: TGTGCCAGCTCACTTACCGGGGGGCCAGATACGCAGTATTTT. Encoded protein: CASSLTGGPDTQYF.

CDR3 DNA: TGCGCCAGCAGCTGGACAGGGACAGTGTCCGGGGAGCTGTTTTTT. Amino acids: CASSWTGTVSGELFF. This chain joins TRBV5-1 and TRBJ2-2; 8 nucleotides align to TRBD1. The CDR3 is made up of 15 amino acids. The junction had 7 bases not matched to a gene; V was cut back by 3 bases and J by 6 bases. Germline V gene data show CDR1 as SGHRS and CDR2 as YFSETQ.

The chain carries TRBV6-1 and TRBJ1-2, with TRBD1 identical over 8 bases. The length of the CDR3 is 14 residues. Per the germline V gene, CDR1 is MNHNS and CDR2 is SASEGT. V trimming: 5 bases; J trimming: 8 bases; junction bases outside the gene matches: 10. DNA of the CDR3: TGTGCCAGCAGTAGCCTCGACAGGGGAGGGGGCTACACCTTC. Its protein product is CASSSLDRGGGYTF.

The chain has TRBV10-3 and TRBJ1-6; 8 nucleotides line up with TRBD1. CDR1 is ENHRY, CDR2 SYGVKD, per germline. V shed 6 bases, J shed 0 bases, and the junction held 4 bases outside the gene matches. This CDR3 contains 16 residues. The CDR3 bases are TGTGCCATCAGCGGGGACAGGAGCTCCTATAATTCACCCCTCCACTTT. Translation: CAISGDRSSYNSPLHF.

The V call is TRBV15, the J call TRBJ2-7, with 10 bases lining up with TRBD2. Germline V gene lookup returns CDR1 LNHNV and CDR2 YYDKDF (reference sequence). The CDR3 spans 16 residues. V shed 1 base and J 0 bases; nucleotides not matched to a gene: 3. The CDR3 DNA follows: TGTGCCACCAGCAGAGTCACTAGCGGGGCCTCCTACGAGCAGTACTTC. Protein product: CATSRVTSGASYEQYF.

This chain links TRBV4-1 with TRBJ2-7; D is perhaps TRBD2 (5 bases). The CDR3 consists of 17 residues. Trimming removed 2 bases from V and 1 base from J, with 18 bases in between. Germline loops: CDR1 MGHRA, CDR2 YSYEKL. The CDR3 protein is CASSQSPAVGLSYEQYF. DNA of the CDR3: TGCGCCAGCAGCCAAAGCCCCGCGGTTGGACTGTCCTACGAGCAGTACTTC.

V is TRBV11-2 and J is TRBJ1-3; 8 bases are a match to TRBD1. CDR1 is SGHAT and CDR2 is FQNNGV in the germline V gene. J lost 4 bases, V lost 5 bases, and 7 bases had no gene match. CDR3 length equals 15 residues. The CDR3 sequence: CASSDGTGRGNTIYF. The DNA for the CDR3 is TGTGCCAGCAGCGACGGGACAGGACGAGGAAACACCATATATTTT. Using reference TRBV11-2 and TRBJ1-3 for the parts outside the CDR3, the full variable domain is EAGVAQSPRYKIIEKRQSVAFWCNPISGHATLYWYQQILGQGPKLLIQFQNNGVVDDSQLPKDRFSAERLKGVDSTLKIQPAKLEDSAVYLCASSDGTGRGNTIYFGEGSWLTVV.

CDR3 protein: CAMSGGKDTQYF. CDR3 bases: TGTGCCATGTCCGGGGGTAAAGATACGCAGTATTTT. The chain joins TRBV10-3 to TRBJ2-3; possibly TRBD2 for D (6 bases). Trimming took 9 bases from V and 5 from J, leaving 12 bases between them. The CDR3 spans 12 residues. The germline CDR1 and CDR2 sequences are ENHRY and SYGVKD.